Listed below are T cell receptor beta chains from one sample, sequenced in a study of control samples from healthy donors and cancer patients. The protocol was immunoSEQ multiplex PCR, while the TCRdb copy is restricted to in-frame clones and leaves out a portion. The profile shows around 150,000 clones, over 95% of them singletons. Input material: blood. These receptors were taken from a woman in her thirties in good health. Each CDR3 is given with its conserved first and last residue. A D gene is named only where the DNA matches it firmly. The size of a clone is reported for some rows only, either as once, few or many, or as a class for expanded clones.

>TRBV13|.|TRBJ2-6|.|15
CASSLWGSGANVLTF
TGTGCCAGCAGCTTATGGGGATCTGGGGCCAACGTCCTGACTTTC
>TRBV14|.|TRBJ2-3|.|18
CASSQEIIWASGTDTQYF
TGTGCCAGCAGCCAAGAGATTATATGGGCTAGCGGCACAGATACGCAGTATTTT
>TRBV28|.|TRBJ1-5|.|19
CASSLSLNPWAATDQPQHF
TGTGCCAGCAGTTTATCCCTTAATCCCTGGGCAGCAACGGATCAGCCCCAGCATTTT
>TRBV28|.|TRBJ1-1|.|13
CASSFAGNTEAFF
TGTGCCAGCAGTTTCGCGGGGAACACTGAAGCTTTCTTT
>TRBV12-3/TRBV12-4|.|TRBJ1-1|.|12
CASSKWNTEAFF
TGTGCCAGCAGTAAATGGAACACTGAAGCTTTCTTT
>TRBV6-6|.|TRBJ1-5|.|16
CASSSLGGAGNQPQHF
TGTGCCAGCAGTTCGCTCGGGGGGGCAGGCAATCAGCCCCAGCATTTT
>TRBV4-1|.|TRBJ1-6|.|18
CASSQALTGSSYNSPLHF
TGCGCCAGCAGCCAAGCCCTCACAGGGAGCTCCTATAATTCACCCCTCCACTTT
>TRBV7-9|.|TRBJ1-5|TRBD1|15
CASSLSGQGNQPQHF
TGTGCCAGCAGCTTATCAGGACAGGGGAATCAGCCCCAGCATTTT
>TRBV19|.|TRBJ1-5|TRBD1|15
CASSIPTGGNQPQHF
TGTGCCAGTAGTATACCCACAGGGGGGAATCAGCCCCAGCATTTT
>TRBV3-1/TRBV3-2|.|TRBJ2-7|.|13
CASSRLDFYEQYF
TGTGCCAGCAGCCGTTTGGACTTCTACGAGCAGTACTTC
>TRBV18|once|TRBJ1-1|.|14
CASSPFIGYTEAFF
TGTGCCAGCTCACCCTTTATAGGGTACACTGAAGCTTTCTTT
>TRBV19|.|TRBJ1-5|TRBD1|15
CASTRTGELNQPQHF
TGTGCCAGTACCCGGACAGGGGAGTTGAATCAGCCCCAGCATTTT
>TRBV9|.|TRBJ1-4|TRBD1|14
CASSAGTGIEKLFF
TGTGCCAGCAGCGCCGGGACAGGTATTGAAAAACTGTTTTTT
>TRBV4-2|.|TRBJ1-1|.|13
CASSQAPDVEAFF
TGTGCCAGCAGCCAAGCTCCAGACGTTGAAGCTTTCTTT
>TRBV11-2|.|TRBJ2-3|.|13
CASSPQYPDTQYF
TGTGCCAGCAGCCCACAATATCCAGATACGCAGTATTTT
>TRBV29-1|once|TRBJ1-2|.|9
CSAADGHTF
TGCAGCGCTGCTGACGGCCACACCTTC
>TRBV27|.|TRBJ1-2|.|16
CASSTHGLGLNYGYTF
TGTGCCAGCAGTACCCACGGGCTGGGCCTAAACTATGGCTACACCTTC
>TRBV9|.|TRBJ2-1|.|15
CASSGDQSSYNEQFF
TGTGCCAGCAGCGGCGATCAAAGCTCCTACAATGAGCAGTTCTTC
>TRBV6-5|.|TRBJ2-1|TRBD1|15
CASSYTGQINNEQFF
TGTGCCAGCAGTTACACGGGACAGATAAACAATGAGCAGTTCTTC
>TRBV29-1|once|TRBJ2-1|TRBD2|15
CSVEVRTSDYNEQFF
TGCAGCGTTGAAGTACGGACTAGCGACTACAATGAGCAGTTCTTC
>TRBV5-5|.|TRBJ2-7|TRBD1|15
CASSLEQGAPYEQYF
TGTGCCAGCAGCTTGGAACAGGGGGCCCCCTACGAGCAGTACTTC
>TRBV11-2|.|TRBJ2-1|TRBD2|19
CASSFREASGQRNTNEQFF
TGTGCCAGCAGCTTTCGTGAGGCTAGCGGGCAACGAAATACTAATGAGCAGTTCTTC